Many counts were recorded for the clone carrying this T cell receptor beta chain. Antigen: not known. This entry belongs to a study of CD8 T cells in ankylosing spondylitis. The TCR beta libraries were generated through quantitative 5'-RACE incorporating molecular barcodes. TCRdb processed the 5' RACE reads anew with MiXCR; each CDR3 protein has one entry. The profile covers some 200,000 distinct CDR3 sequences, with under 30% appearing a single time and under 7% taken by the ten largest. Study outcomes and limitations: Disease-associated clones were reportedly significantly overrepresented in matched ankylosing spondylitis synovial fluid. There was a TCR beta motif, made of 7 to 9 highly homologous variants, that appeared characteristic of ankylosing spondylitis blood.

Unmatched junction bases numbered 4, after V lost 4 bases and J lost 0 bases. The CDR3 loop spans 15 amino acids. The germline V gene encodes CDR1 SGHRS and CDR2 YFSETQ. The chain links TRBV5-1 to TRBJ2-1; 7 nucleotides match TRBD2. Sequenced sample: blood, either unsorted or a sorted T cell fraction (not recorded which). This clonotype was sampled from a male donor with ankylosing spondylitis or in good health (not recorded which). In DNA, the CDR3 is TGCGCCAGCAGCGCGCGGGAGAGCTCCTACAATGAGCAGTTCTTC. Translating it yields CASSARESSYNEQFF.